This T cell receptor beta chain emerged from a study of cytomegalovirus exposure and HLA in healthy donors. Overall study results and limits: In a later analysis, TCR association rates varied by HLA locus: DRB1 most, HLA-C fewest.

60 Vbeta and 13 Jbeta primers were used in PCR. The table came from immunoSEQ multiplex PCR; TCRdb's copy has only in-frame clones and leaves some out. The table lists approximately 120,000 clones, roughly 73% of them singletons. CDR1 and CDR2 (germline): SGHRS, YFSETQ. The V segment lost 3 bases and the J segment 8 bases; nucleotides outside the gene matches: 14. The CDR3 has 16 amino acids. Turning to this clone: Its target is unknown.

The source of this sequence is a man aged 60-69 years in good health and CMV-seropositive. The rearrangement joins TRBV5-1 to TRBJ1-1; 9 bases match TRBD1. The material sequenced was PBMCs. This CDR3 is CASSSWTGAGNPEAFF. CDR3 coding DNA: TGCGCCAGCAGCTCATGGACAGGGGCTGGGAATCCCGAAGCTTTCTTT.